The sequence of this TCR beta chain was determined in a study of T-cell reconstitution after alpha-beta-depleted transplantation in children. The study's findings and limits: The main origin of T-cell counts and diversity one year after transplant was newly produced T cells. Some patients showed high day-60 TCRbeta diversity, which derived from surviving recipient T cells and thymic progenitors. Reports say that about two months after transplant, the alpha-beta T cells came out of several hundred graft clones that had expanded.

Construction of the TCRbeta library involved unique molecular identifiers. TCRdb analysed the PCR reads with MiXCR anew, one entry per CDR3 protein. In the table there are just over 200,000 distinct CDR3 sequences, 7% to 9% of which are singletons. CDR3 size: 14 residues. Germline V gives CDR1 SEHNR, CDR2 FQNEAQ (reference sequence). Trimming left V 5 bases short and J 7 bases short, with 17 bases between. This clonotype was picked up many times. Its antigen is not known. The sample was PBMCs, mostly from graft donor cells, taken 360 days after TCRalphabeta/CD19-depleted stem cell transplant. This chain links TRBV7-9 with TRBJ1-2, with TRBD1 as a possible D gene (5 bases). The clonotype originates from a male patient aged 2 to 9 who had a stem cell transplant for acute myeloid leukemia, so the T cells may come from the graft donor. CDR3 amino acids: CASSVQAAGAGYTF. The CDR3 region has the DNA TGTGCCAGCAGCGTCCAGGCGGCCGGGGCTGGCTACACCTTC.